This passage covers 5 T cell receptor beta chains from one sample sequenced in a study of blood T cell repertoires in COVID-19. Sequencing was performed with immunoSEQ multiplex PCR; in TCRdb, only in-frame clones are kept and a portion is missing. The sample holds fewer than 350,000 clones, around nine tenths seen once. Sequencing was done on a sample of PBMCs or T cells enriched from blood (not recorded which). These receptors all come from a woman between 40 and 55 years old who had recovered from COVID-19.

This clone has a single count. This chain joins TRBV3-1 (or the pseudogene TRBV3-2) and TRBJ2-7; no firm D call. Trimming took 2 bases from V and 2 from J, leaving 7 bases between them. The CDR3 sequence is 13 residues long. Germline V gene sequence: CDR1 LGHDT, CDR2 YNNKEL (reference sequence). CDR3 sequence (DNA): TGTGCCAGCAGCCAAAGAGATACCTACGAGCAGTACTTC. Translated: CASSQRDTYEQYF.

This chain uses TRBV4-1 with TRBJ2-1; a possible D gene is TRBD1 (6 bases). Trimming left V 3 bases short and J 8 bases short, with 17 bases between. There are 15 residues in the CDR3. Germline V gives CDR1 MGHRA, CDR2 YSYEKL. In DNA, the CDR3 is TGCGCCAGCAGCCAGGGGGCCAGGGTATCCCATGAGCAGTTCTTC. This codes for CASSQGARVSHEQFF.

The chain is built from TRBV19 and TRBJ1-5, with 7 bases fitting TRBD1. V lost 5 bases, J lost 6 bases, and 10 bases stayed unmatched. The V gene's germline CDR1 is LNHDA and CDR2 SQIVND (reference sequence). The CDR3 covers 15 residues. The CDR3 region is CASSEAGGVGQPQHF. As DNA, the CDR3 is TGTGCCAGTAGTGAGGCAGGGGGTGTCGGTCAGCCCCAGCATTTT.

The J gene is TRBJ2-5, the V gene TRBV5-5; TRBD1 agrees at 11 bases. CDR3 length equals 16 residues. CDR1 and CDR2 (germline): SGHKS, YYEKEE (reference sequence). Germline trimming cut 4 bases from V and 5 bases from J; bases unmatched to any gene: 10. CDR3 in amino acids: CASSRGTGGVRETQYF. DNA for the CDR3: TGTGCCAGCAGCCGCGGGACAGGGGGGGTACGGGAGACCCAGTACTTC.

The genes are TRBV5-6 and TRBJ2-1; 7 nucleotides match TRBD2. The germline V gene encodes CDR1 SGHDT and CDR2 YYEEEE. Trimming took 1 base from V and 7 from J; bases not matched to a gene: 17. The CDR3 runs to 18 residues. CDR3 nucleotide sequence: TGTGCCAGCAGCTTGCGGGTGTTGCGGGAGAATACATGGAATGAGCAGTTCTTC. This translates into CASSLRVLRENTWNEQFF. The whole variable domain, filled in from reference TRBV5-6 and TRBJ2-1, reads DAGVTQSPTHLIKTRGQQVTLRCSPKSGHDTVSWYQQALGQGPQFIFQYYEEEERQRGNFPDRFSGHQFPNYSSELNVNALLLGDSALYLCASSLRVLRENTWNEQFFGPGTRLTVL.